This T cell receptor (beta chain) is from a study of cytomegalovirus exposure and HLA in healthy donors (dated by TCRdb to about 2017). A note on the overall study: According to an earlier analysis of 587 of the donors, about 179 million T cells yielded 90 million to 140 million unique TCR beta sequences and 276 Gb of sequence data. Every repertoire in the discovery cohort had been generated on one and the same sequencing platform. In an earlier analysis of roughly 600 of the donors, high-throughput TCR beta sequencing was used to judge whether each TCR beta V gene segment behaved as functional or pseudogenic. A later analysis re-analyzed previously published TCR beta repertoires from roughly 600 donors and added high-resolution HLA genotyping to study TCR occurrence patterns. The study aimed to test whether signatures of past pathogen exposure could be identified by cataloging public T cell receptors. The later analysis used no new phenotypic data to find candidate immune exposures, relying instead on TCR beta sequences and their occurrence across donors. HLA typing covered class I and class II loci at four-digit resolution. Among the roughly 400 genotyped donors, about 85% belonged to the genetic ancestry cluster associated with self-reported Caucasian donors. Besides the first cohort of more than 650 subjects, a separate validation cohort made up of 95 to 150 different subjects was used. Using immunosequencing, the study profiled T cell repertoires from roughly 650 subjects and related those repertoires to cytomegalovirus serostatus. An early release that covered several hundred HLA-typed donors contained 300 to 350 gigabases of sequencing data and 70 million to 100 million unique TCR sequences. A later genetic analysis used genome-wide SNP genotypes for about 60% of the roughly 700 donors, treating that subset as a discovery cohort. Donor age, sex, ethnicity and CMV serostatus were compiled alongside the repertoire data. The study combined high-throughput TCR immunosequencing, statistical association of individual TCRs with disease status, and machine learning to predict cytomegalovirus infection status. Among several hundred genotyped donors of the cohort, an average of about 240,000 unique TCR beta nucleotide sequences was sequenced per donor, of which about 19% were non-productive. A handful of DR-DQ haplotypes were handled as single units for association and clustering because linkage in the cohort was strong. Typing coverage differed by locus: A, B, C, DRB1 and DQB1 were typed in roughly 620-640 donors, DQA1 in about 560, DPA1 in nearly 610, and DPB1 in 472. Overall results and qualifications from the work: Some IMGT-functional V segments, including TRBV6-2 and TRBV6-3, could not be told apart with the 87-base-pair reads, so those segments were excluded. While some public TCRs were present in many individuals, most TCR sequences turned up only very rarely across donors. An earlier analysis of around 600 of the donors showed that most TCR beta V segments appeared in productive rearrangements either about 87% or about 30% of the time, which broadly matched IMGT annotations. Because counts were too low, 15 to 20 rarely observed V segments, including chromosome 9 orphons, were left out of the earlier analysis of about 620 of the donors. In a later analysis, HLA-associated TCR beta chains showed more clonal expansion and lower generation probabilities than non-associated chains that were equally common. The classifier was reported to diagnose cytomegalovirus status with high specificity and sensitivity in both the original cohort and the validation cohort. In this cohort, only TCR beta chains were sequenced, and detectable features were limited by the absence of alpha or paired-chain data. In a later analysis, most CMV-associated TCR beta chains were found to appear HLA-restricted, with HLA associations seemingly driven largely by CMV exposure. In vitro tests confirmed that a few of the cytomegalovirus-associated TCR beta chains recognize cytomegalovirus antigens. A group of highly shared sequence variants was considered likely to be a technical artifact of the sequencing pipeline. An association between a missense DCLRE1C variant and V-gene and J-gene trimming of TCR beta chains was found in a later genetic analysis and replicated in an independent cohort. In a later analysis, several top co-occurrence clusters were reported to appear linked to parvovirus B19, influenza, CMV and Epstein-Barr virus. At a false discovery rate of 0.05, a later analysis linked 15,000 to 20,000 TCR beta sequences to specific HLA alleles. The authors suggested that the approach could potentially be generalized to other disease states and immunological phenotypes. A further reported finding was that TCR beta sequences accurately predicted the HLA-A and HLA-B alleles for most subjects in the first cohort. In a later analysis, the rate of TCR association differed among HLA loci, with DRB1 alleles having the most associated TCRs and HLA-C alleles having the fewest. Correlated functional status among segregating V segments might reflect linkage disequilibrium, but an unknown experimental factor could not be ruled out. A total of roughly 160 TCR beta chains were listed by the study as associated with cytomegalovirus. A later genetic analysis reported fewer N-insertions in productive TCRs among donors in an Asian-associated ancestry cluster than the roughly 700-donor mean. Presence/absence analyses assumed roughly uniform sequencing depth across donors, an assumption that may not hold. Assigning TCR associations to individual alleles was difficult when HLA alleles, especially DR and DQ, strongly co-occurred. Because HLA typing was missing for some donors at each locus, association tests included only the typed subset. The only immune exposure information available for the cohort was CMV serostatus.

Taken from the germline V gene, the CDR1 and CDR2 loops are MDHEN and SYDVKM. The CDR3 goes from the cysteine to the phenylalanine over 13 residues. The read is trimmed to its CDR3 DNA, 39 bases read in frame from base 1. Trimming removed 8 bases from V and 4 bases from J, leaving 14 bases between the germline ends. The cohort was made up of 500 to 850 healthy bone marrow donors. Cohort members were all nominally healthy when sampled, although unrecorded immune exposures were likely present. The donor was CMV seronegative and belonged to the group of 350 to 400 seronegative cohort members. A peripheral blood sample was provided by each donor, and peripheral blood mononuclear cells were used for TCR beta sequencing. The Qiagen DNeasy Blood Extraction Kit was used to extract genomic DNA from the blood cell samples. Details on this clone: The target of this receptor is not known. No much larger clonotype is one base removed from it; base qualities were not supplied.

Libraries were built with the immunoSEQ multiplex PCR assay. For the multiplex PCR, a mixture combining 60 forward primers for TCR Vbeta segments and 13 reverse primers for TCR Jbeta segments was used. A multiplex PCR assay on genomic DNA amplified the CDR3 region of rearranged TCR beta genes. Amplified TCR beta libraries were sequenced as 87-base-pair reads on the Illumina HiSeq System. Concerning the study's data processing: A later analysis counted tens of millions of unique TCR beta chains across the 666 repertoires, and 10 million to 11 million of these chains were shared by at least two donors. To remove PCR and sequencing errors, raw reads were error-corrected and collapsed into unique sequences using a nearest-neighbor algorithm that merged closely related sequences. Alignment of CDR3 sequences to IMGT reference sequences was used to assign V, D and J gene segments. For a sequence to be retained, a match of at least six nucleotides was required to both a V gene segment and a J gene segment. A rearrangement was called productive if the CDR3 had no stop codons and remained in frame with V and J, and every other rearrangement was called non-productive. Following IMGT convention, CDR3 was defined as the stretch from the second conserved V-encoded cysteine to the conserved J-encoded phenylalanine. The earlier analysis of about 530 of the donors excluded any sequence lacking an unambiguous match to a single V gene segment. In an earlier analysis of about 590 of the donors, a V segment was called functional when productive rearrangements were above 56.7%, and segregating when the standard deviation between donors exceeded 5%. A statistical classification framework was built for diagnosing cytomegalovirus status from the catalog of TCR beta chain sequences. In a later analysis, TCR nucleotide sequences were compared against IMGT/GENE-DB human TR gene sequences so that V and J genes could be assigned. The TCRdist pipeline was used in a later analysis to assign CDR3 sequences and most-parsimonious VDJ recombination scenarios. A later analysis defined each TCR beta chain by its CDR3 amino acid sequence plus V-gene family, and excluded reads lacking a unique V-gene family. A later analysis removed 550 to 700 highly shared, low-generation-probability nucleotide sequences to deal with suspected cross-contamination and a sequencing artifact. In a later analysis, a clonal expansion index for each public chain was calculated from normalized within-repertoire ranks of inferred template counts. In a later analysis, generation probabilities were computed with a VDJ recombination model fitted to out-of-frame rearrangements, and the resulting probabilities were checked against IGoR. In a later analysis, hypergeometric tests were used to score TCR-TCR, TCR-HLA and TCR-CMV co-occurrence, with a repertoire-size bias correction applied to TCR pairs. In a later analysis, false discovery rates were estimated by permuting HLA or CMV assignments 20 times. In a later analysis, co-occurring TCRs were grouped using DBSCAN, with TCRdist sequence similarity added in when clustering inside HLA-allele-positive subsets. For co-occurrence clustering, repertoires with fewer than 30,000 or more than 120,000 public chains were excluded, along with several repertoires with anomalous nucleotide sharing. TCRdb's version of the immuneACCESS table is confined to in-frame rearrangements and falls short of the full clone set. An unresolved V gene accounts for under half of the shortfall where checked; the remainder is of unknown origin. The DNA gave D and trimming, while V, J and clone size come from that table. The sample table contains 150,000 to 200,000 clones; only one count was recorded for 70% to 80% of them. Approximately 2.4% of the sample comes from the top ten.

Recombination linked TRBV28 to TRBJ1-2; the D gene remains uncertain. Sequenced material: PBMCs. This receptor was obtained from a woman between 50 and 59 years old in good health and CMV-seronegative. In nucleotides, the sequence is TGTGCCAGCGCGGGCTTACTTTTCTATGGCTACACCTTC. The encoded protein is CASAGLLFYGYTF.